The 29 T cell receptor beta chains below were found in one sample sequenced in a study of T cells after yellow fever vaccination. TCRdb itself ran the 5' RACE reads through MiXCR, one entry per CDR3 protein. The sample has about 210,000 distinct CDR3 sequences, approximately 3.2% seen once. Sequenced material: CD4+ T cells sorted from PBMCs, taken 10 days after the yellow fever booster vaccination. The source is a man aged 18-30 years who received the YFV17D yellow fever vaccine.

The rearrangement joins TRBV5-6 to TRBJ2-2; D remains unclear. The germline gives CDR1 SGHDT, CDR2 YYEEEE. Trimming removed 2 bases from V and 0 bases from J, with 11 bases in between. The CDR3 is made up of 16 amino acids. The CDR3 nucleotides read TGTGCCAGCAGCTTCTTTGTTTTGGCGAACACCGGGGAGCTGTTTTTT. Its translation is CASSFFVLANTGELFF.

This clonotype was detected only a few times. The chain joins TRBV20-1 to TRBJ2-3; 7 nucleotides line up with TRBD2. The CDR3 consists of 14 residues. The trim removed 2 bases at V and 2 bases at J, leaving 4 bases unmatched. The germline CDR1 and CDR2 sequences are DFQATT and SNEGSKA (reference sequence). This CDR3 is CSARRAGVTDTQYF. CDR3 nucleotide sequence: TGCAGTGCTAGAAGGGCGGGGGTCACAGATACGCAGTATTTT.

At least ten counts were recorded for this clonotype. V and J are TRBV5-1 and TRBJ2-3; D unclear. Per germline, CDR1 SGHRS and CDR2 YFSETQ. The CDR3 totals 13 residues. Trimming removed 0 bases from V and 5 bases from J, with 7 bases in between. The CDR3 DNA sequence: TGCGCCAGCAGCTTGGCCTTGGGAGATACGCAGTATTTT. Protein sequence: CASSLALGDTQYF. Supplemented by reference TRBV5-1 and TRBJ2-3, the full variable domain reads KAGVTQTPRYLIKTRGQQVTLSCSPISGHRSVSWYQQTPGQGLQFLFEYFSETQRNKGNFPGRFSGRQFSNSRSEMNVSTLELGDSALYLCASSLALGDTQYFGPGTRLTVL.

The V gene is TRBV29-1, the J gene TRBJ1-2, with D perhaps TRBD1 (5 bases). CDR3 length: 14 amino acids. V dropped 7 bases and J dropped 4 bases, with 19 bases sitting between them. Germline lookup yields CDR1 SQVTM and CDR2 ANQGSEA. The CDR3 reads CSAGAAGGTYGYTF. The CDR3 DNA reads TGCAGCGCCGGAGCTGCCGGGGGTACCTATGGCTACACCTTC.

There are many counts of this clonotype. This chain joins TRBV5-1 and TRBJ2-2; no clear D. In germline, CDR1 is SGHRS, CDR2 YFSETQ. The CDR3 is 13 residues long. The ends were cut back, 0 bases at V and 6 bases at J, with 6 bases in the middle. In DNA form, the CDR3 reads TGCGCCAGCAGCTTGGAGGCCCCCGGGGAGCTGTTTTTT. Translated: CASSLEAPGELFF.

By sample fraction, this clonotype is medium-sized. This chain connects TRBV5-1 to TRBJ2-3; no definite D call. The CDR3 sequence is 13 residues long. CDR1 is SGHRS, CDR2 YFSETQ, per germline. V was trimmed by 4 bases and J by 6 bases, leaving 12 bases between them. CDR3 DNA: TGCGCCAGCAGCCAACCAGAAGGGGATACGCAGTATTTT. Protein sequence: CASSQPEGDTQYF.

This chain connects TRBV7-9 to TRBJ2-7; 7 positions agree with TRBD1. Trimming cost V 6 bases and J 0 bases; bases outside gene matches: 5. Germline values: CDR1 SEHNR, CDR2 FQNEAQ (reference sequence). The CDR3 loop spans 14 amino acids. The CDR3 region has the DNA TGTGCCAGCAGGTTGACAGGGAGCTCCTACGAGCAGTACTTC. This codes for CASRLTGSSYEQYF.

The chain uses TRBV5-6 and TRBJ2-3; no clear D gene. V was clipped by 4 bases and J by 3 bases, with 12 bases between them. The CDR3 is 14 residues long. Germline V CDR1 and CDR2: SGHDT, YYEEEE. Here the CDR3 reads CASSTRSVTDTQYF. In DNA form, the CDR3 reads TGTGCCAGCAGCACCCGGTCGGTGACAGATACGCAGTATTTT. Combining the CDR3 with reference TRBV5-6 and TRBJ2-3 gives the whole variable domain DAGVTQSPTHLIKTRGQQVTLRCSPKSGHDTVSWYQQALGQGPQFIFQYYEEEERQRGNFPDRFSGHQFPNYSSELNVNALLLGDSALYLCASSTRSVTDTQYFGPGTRLTVL.

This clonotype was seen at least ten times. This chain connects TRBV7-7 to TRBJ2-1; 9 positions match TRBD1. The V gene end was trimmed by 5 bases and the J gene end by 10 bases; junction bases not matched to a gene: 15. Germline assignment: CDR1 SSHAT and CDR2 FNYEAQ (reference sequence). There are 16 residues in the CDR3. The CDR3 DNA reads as TGTGCCAGCAGCGTAGGGATGGGACAGGGCAACACCGAGCAGTTCTTC. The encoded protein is CASSVGMGQGNTEQFF.

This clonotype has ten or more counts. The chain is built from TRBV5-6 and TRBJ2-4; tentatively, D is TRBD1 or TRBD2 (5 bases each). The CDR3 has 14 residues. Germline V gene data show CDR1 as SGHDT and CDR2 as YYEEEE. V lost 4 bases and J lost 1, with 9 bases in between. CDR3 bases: TGTGCCAGCAGCCGGGGCCAGGCCAAAAACATTCAGTACTTC. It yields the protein CASSRGQAKNIQYF.

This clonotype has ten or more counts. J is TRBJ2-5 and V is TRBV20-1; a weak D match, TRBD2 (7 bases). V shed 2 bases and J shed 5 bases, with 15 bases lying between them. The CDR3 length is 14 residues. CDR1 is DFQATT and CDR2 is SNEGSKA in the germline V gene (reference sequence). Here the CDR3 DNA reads TGCAGTGCTAGATCAATACAGGGAGGGGAGACCCAGTACTTC. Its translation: CSARSIQGGETQYF.

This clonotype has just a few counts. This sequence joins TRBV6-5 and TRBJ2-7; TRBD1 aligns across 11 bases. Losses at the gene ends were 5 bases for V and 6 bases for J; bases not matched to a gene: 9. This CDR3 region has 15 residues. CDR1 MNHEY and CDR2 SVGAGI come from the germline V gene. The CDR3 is CASSRTDRGLSEQYF. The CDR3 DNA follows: TGTGCCAGCAGTCGGACGGACAGGGGGCTAAGCGAGCAGTACTTC.

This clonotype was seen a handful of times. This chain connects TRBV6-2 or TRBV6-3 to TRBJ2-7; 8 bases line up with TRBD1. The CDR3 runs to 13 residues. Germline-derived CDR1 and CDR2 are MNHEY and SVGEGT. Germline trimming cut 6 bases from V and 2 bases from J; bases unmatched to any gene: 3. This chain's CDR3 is CASRLTGAYEQYF. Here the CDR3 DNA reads TGTGCCAGCAGATTGACAGGGGCCTACGAGCAGTACTTC.

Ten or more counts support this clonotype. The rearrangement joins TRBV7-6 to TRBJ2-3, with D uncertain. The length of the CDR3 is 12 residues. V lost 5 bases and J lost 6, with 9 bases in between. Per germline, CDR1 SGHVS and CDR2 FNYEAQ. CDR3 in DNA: TGTGCCAGCAGCGCCTACTTGGATACGCAGTATTTT. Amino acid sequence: CASSAYLDTQYF. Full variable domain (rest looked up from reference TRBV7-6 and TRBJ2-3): GAGVSQSPRYKVTKRGQDVALRCDPISGHVSLYWYRQALGQGPEFLTYFNYEAQQDKSGLPNDRFSAERPEGSISTLTIQRTEQRDSAMYRCASSAYLDTQYFGPGTRLTVL.

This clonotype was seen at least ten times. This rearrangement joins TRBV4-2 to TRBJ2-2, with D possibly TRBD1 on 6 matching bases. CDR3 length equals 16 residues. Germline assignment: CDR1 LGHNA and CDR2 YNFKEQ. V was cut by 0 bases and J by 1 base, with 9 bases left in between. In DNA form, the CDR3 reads TGTGCCAGCAGCCAAGAACCGGGACAGAACACCGGGGAGCTGTTTTTT. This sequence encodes CASSQEPGQNTGELFF.

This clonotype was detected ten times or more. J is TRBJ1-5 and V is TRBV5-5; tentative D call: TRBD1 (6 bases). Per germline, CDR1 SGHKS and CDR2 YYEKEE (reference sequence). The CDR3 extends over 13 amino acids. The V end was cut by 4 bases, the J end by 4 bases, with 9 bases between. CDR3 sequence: CASSIGQNQPQHF. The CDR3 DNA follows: TGTGCCAGCAGCATCGGACAGAATCAGCCCCAGCATTTT.

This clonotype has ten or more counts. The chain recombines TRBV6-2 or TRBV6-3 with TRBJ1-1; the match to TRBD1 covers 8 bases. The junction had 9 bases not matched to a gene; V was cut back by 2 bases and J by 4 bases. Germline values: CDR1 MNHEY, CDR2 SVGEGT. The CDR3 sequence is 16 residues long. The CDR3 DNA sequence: TGTGCCAGCAGTTACGACCTGACAGGGGAGGCCACTGAAGCTTTCTTT. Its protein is CASSYDLTGEATEAFF.

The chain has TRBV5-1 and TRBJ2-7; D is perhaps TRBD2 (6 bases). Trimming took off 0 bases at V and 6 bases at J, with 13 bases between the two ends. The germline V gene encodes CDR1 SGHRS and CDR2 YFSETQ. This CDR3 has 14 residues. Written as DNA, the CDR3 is TGCGCCAGCAGCTTGGTTGGCGGGGACCGCGAGCAGTACTTC. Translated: CASSLVGGDREQYF.

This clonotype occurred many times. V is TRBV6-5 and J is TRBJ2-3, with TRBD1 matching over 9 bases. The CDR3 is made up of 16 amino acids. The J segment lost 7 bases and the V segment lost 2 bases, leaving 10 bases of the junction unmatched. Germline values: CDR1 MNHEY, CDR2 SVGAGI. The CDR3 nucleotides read TGTGCCAGCAGTTACGGTATAGGGACAGGGAGAAATACGCAGTATTTT. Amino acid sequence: CASSYGIGTGRNTQYF.

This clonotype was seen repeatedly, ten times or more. CDR3 in DNA: TGTGCCAGCAGTTTGTCCGGATCCTATAATTCACCCCTCCACTTT. This encodes CASSLSGSYNSPLHF. The V call is TRBV12-3 or TRBV12-4, the J call TRBJ1-6; unclear D gene. V dropped 3 bases and J dropped 1 base, with 7 bases sitting between them. The CDR3 spans 15 residues.

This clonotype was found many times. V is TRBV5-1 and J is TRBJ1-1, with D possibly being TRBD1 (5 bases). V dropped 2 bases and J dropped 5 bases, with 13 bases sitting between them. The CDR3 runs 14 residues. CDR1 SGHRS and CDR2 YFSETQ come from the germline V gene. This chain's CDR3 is CASSLATWGTEAFF. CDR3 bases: TGCGCCAGCAGCTTAGCGACTTGGGGGACTGAAGCTTTCTTT.

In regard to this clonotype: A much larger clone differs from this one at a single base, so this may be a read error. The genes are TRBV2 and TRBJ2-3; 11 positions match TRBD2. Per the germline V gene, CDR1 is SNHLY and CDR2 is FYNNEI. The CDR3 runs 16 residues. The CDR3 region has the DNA TGTGCCAGCAGTGAGGCTAGCGGGGGGCTCACAGATACGCTGTATTTT. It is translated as CASSEASGGLTDTLYF.

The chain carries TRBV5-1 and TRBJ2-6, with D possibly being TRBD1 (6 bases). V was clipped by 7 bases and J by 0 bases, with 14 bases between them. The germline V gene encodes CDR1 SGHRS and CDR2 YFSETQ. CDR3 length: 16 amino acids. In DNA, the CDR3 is TGCGCCAGCCAGGCAGGGGTTAACTCTGGGGCCAACGTCCTGACTTTC. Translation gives CASQAGVNSGANVLTF. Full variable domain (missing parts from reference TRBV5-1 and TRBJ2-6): KAGVTQTPRYLIKTRGQQVTLSCSPISGHRSVSWYQQTPGQGLQFLFEYFSETQRNKGNFPGRFSGRQFSNSRSEMNVSTLELGDSALYLCASQAGVNSGANVLTFGAGSRLTVL.

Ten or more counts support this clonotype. The CDR3 sequence is CASGRTVNNEKLFF. As DNA, the CDR3 is TGTGCCAGCGGAAGGACAGTAAATAATGAAAAACTGTTTTTT. The gene calls are TRBV6-5 and TRBJ1-4, with D possibly matching TRBD1 (6 bases). The germline V gene encodes CDR1 MNHEY and CDR2 SVGAGI. The CDR3 is made up of 14 amino acids. V gave up 8 bases and J gave up 4 bases, with 14 bases separating them.

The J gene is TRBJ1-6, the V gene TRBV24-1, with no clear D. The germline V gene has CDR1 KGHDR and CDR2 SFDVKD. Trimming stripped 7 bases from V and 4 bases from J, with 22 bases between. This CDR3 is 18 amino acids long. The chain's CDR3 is CATRSPEIRYIYNSPLHF. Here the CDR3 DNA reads TGTGCCACCAGGAGCCCTGAGATCCGTTATATTTATAATTCACCCCTCCACTTT.

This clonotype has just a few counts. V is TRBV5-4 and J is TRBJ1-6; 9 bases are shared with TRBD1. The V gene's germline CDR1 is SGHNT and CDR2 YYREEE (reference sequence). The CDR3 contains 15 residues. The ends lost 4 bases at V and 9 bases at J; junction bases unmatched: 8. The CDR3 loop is CASSIRDREASPLHF. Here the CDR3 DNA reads TGTGCCAGCAGCATACGGGACAGGGAAGCTTCACCCCTCCACTTT. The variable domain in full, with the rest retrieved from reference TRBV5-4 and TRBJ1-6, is ETGVTQSPTHLIKTRGQQVTLRCSSQSGHNTVSWYQQALGQGPQFIFQYYREEENGRGNFPPRFSGLQFPNYSSELNVNALELDDSALYLCASSIRDREASPLHFGNGTRLTVT.

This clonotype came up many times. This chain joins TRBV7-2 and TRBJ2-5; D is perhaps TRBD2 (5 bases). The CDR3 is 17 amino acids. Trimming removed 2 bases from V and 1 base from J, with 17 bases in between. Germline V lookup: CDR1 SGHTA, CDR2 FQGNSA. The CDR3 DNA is TGTGCCAGCAGCTTAATCGACCGCGGGCGGCCCCAAGAGACCCAGTACTTC. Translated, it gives CASSLIDRGRPQETQYF. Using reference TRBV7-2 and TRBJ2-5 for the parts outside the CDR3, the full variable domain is GAGVSQSPSNKVTEKGKDVELRCDPISGHTALYWYRQSLGQGLEFLIYFQGNSAPDKSGLPSDRFSAERTGGSVSTLTIQRTQQEDSAVYLCASSLIDRGRPQETQYFGPGTRLLVL.

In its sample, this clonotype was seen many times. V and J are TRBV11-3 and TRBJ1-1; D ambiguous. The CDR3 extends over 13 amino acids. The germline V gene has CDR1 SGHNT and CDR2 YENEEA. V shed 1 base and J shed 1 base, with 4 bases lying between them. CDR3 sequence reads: CASSLGENTEAFF. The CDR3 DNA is TGTGCCAGCAGCTTAGGAGAGAACACTGAAGCTTTCTTT.

CDR3 residues: CASSPHRGGYEQYF. The CDR3 region has the DNA TGTGCCAGCAGCCCTCACAGGGGCGGTTACGAGCAGTACTTC. The gene calls are TRBV6-5 and TRBJ2-7, with 7 bases fitting TRBD1. Germline assignment: CDR1 MNHEY and CDR2 SVGAGI. V was pared by 6 bases and J by 4 bases, with 9 bases of the junction left unmatched. The CDR3 covers 14 residues.